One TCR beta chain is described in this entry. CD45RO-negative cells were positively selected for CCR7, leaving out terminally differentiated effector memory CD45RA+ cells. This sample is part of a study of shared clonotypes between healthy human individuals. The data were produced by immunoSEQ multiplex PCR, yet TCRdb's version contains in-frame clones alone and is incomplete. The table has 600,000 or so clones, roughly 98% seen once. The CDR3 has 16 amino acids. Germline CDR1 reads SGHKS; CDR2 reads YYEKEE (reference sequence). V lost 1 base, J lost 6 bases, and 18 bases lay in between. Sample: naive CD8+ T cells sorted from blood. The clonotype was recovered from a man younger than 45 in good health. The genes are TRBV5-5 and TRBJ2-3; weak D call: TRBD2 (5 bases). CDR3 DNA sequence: TGTGCCAGCAGCTTGAGCGGAGCCTCCCGGCGGGATACGCAGTATTTT. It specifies CASSLSGASRRDTQYF. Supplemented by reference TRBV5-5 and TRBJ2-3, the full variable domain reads DAGVTQSPTHLIKTRGQQVTLRCSPISGHKSVSWYQQVLGQGPQFIFQYYEKEERGRGNFPDRFSARQFPNYSSELNVNALLLGDSALYLCASSLSGASRRDTQYFGPGTRLTVL.